Here is one T cell receptor (beta chain) with its context. A single record per CDR3 protein comes from TCRdb applying MiXCR to the 5' RACE reads. The sample yields over 85,000 distinct CDR3 sequences, just under 20% seen once. In germline, CDR1 is SGHVS, CDR2 FNYEAQ. The ends lost 1 base at V and 7 bases at J; junction bases unmatched: 4. This CDR3 region has 15 residues. Time point indicated: blood at routine non-recurrence follow-up after resection. This sample stems from a study of spatial heterogeneity in lung cancer. At the level of the study: Approximately 24 months after resection was the median timing of the follow-up PBMC samples, which were sequenced when available.

The sequence came from a male donor with early-stage non-small cell lung cancer. The source was PBMCs, collected at follow-up. The chain recombines TRBV7-6 with TRBJ2-2, with 9 nucleotides matching TRBD1. CDR3 DNA: TGTGCCAGCAGCTTAGGGGCGACAGGGGGCGGGGAGCTGTTTTTT. Translation gives CASSLGATGGGELFF.